The next 5 T cell receptor beta chains were all read from a single sample in a study of CD8 T cells in ankylosing spondylitis (dated by TCRdb to about 2017). Summary of the overall study and its limitations: Blood from ankylosing spondylitis patients appeared to be characterized by a TCR beta motif made up of eight highly homologous amino acid variants.

These receptors' targets are unknown. Libraries came from 5' RACE. TCRdb names Illumina HiSeq 2500 as the instrument used. TCRdb passed the public sequencing reads through fastp at Q25 and MiXCR, retaining productive beta sequences. Duplicate CDR3 protein sequences are folded into a single record with the most common DNA and genes. The sample contains about 390,000 distinct CDR3 sequences, about a fifth of them found a single time. Jointly, the top ten make up around 16% of the sample. Sequencing was performed on blood, either unsorted or a sorted T cell fraction (not recorded which). The receptor source for this set is a male donor with ankylosing spondylitis.

This clonotype was counted a few times. The genes are TRBV14 and TRBJ2-1, with 9 bases that match TRBD2. This CDR3 is 19 amino acids long. V lost 1 base to trimming and J lost 1 base; unmatched junction nucleotides: 11. The germline V gene encodes CDR1 SGHDN and CDR2 FVKESK. CDR3 nucleotide sequence: TGTGCCAGCAGCCAAGCTGGCCTTTTCACTAGCGGGTCCTACAATGAGCAGTTCTTC. This codes for CASSQAGLFTSGSYNEQFF.

This clonotype was seen more than once but under ten times. This chain connects TRBV20-1 to TRBJ2-2; D remains unclear. CDR3 length: 12 residues. CDR1 is DFQATT and CDR2 is SNEGSKA in the germline V gene (reference sequence). Between the trimmed V and J ends, which lost 1 base and 5 bases, there was a span of 5 bases. The CDR3: CSARGETGELFF. The DNA for the CDR3 is TGCAGTGCTAGAGGGGAAACCGGGGAGCTGTTTTTT.

This clonotype was recorded many times. The rearrangement links TRBV12-3 or TRBV12-4 to TRBJ2-7, with D perhaps matching TRBD1 (6 bases). The CDR3 spans 13 residues. V lost 0 bases and J 6 bases, leaving 9 bases between the germline ends. The CDR3 coding sequence is TGTGCCAGCAGTTTAGCGCGAGGGGGCGAGCAGTACTTC. Protein sequence: CASSLARGGEQYF.

This clonotype was counted between two and nine times. The CDR3 reads CASSQNKLLNTEAFF. Written as DNA, the CDR3 is TGCGCCAGCAGCCAGAATAAGCTATTGAACACTGAAGCTTTCTTT. The rearrangement joins TRBV5-1 to TRBJ1-1; no definite D call. The CDR3 runs to 15 residues. From germline, CDR1 is SGHRS and CDR2 YFSETQ. V was shortened by 4 bases and J by 0 bases, with 13 bases between the two germline ends. The entire variable domain, with the rest obtained from reference TRBV5-1 and TRBJ1-1, is as follows: KAGVTQTPRYLIKTRGQQVTLSCSPISGHRSVSWYQQTPGQGLQFLFEYFSETQRNKGNFPGRFSGRQFSNSRSEMNVSTLELGDSALYLCASSQNKLLNTEAFFGQGTRLTVV.

This clonotype has only a few counts. DNA of the CDR3: TGTGCCAGCGGTACAGGGGGAATCTCCGGGACTATAGTCAATCGGGAGCTGTTTTTT. Protein: CASGTGGISGTIVNRELFF. The chain carries TRBV28 and TRBJ2-2; D possibly corresponds to TRBD1 (8 bases). The CDR3 loop spans 19 amino acids. Germline CDR1 and CDR2: MDHEN and SYDVKM. V lost 8 bases and J lost 9, with 34 bases in between.